This T cell receptor (beta chain) was retrieved from a study of T cell repertoires in cytomegalovirus infection. Each CDR3 protein is one row after TCRdb ran MiXCR on the reads. The table has 600,000 to 800,000 distinct CDR3 sequences, roughly 24% seen once. This CDR3 region has 15 residues. V was clipped by 6 bases and J by 13 bases, with 25 bases between them. Germline V gene lookup returns CDR1 ENHRY and CDR2 SYGVKD. The TCR originated in a human donor in good health (CMV status not recorded). Some clones in this sample may be carry-over from other donors' samples. Material for sequencing was CD8+ T cells from PBMCs. This chain links TRBV10-3 with TRBJ2-1, with D possibly being TRBD2 (5 bases). Here the CDR3 DNA reads TGTGCCATCAGAGACGGGGTCCTCACCAGCCCATTCCAGTTCTTC. Translated, it gives CAIRDGVLTSPFQFF.